This T cell receptor (beta chain) was identified in a study of PD-L1 blockade in urothelial cancer. Indicated time point: peripheral blood 6 weeks after treatment start. J lost 4 bases, V lost 7 bases, and 7 bases had no gene match. There are 14 residues in the CDR3. CDR1 and CDR2 from the germline V gene are MNHNS and SASEGT. Generated by immunoSEQ multiplex PCR, the TCRdb table keeps only in-frame clones and is missing some. The sample contains around 30,000 clones, 84% of which appear only once. V is TRBV6-1 and J is TRBJ1-5; the match to TRBD1 covers 7 bases. The input for sequencing was PBMCs, taken around atezolizumab (anti-PD-L1) treatment. This clonotype was obtained from a man between 65 and 85 years old with urothelial cancer. The CDR3 loop reads CASIPRQGNQPQHF. CDR3 bases: TGTGCCAGCATCCCTAGACAGGGTAATCAGCCCCAGCATTTT.